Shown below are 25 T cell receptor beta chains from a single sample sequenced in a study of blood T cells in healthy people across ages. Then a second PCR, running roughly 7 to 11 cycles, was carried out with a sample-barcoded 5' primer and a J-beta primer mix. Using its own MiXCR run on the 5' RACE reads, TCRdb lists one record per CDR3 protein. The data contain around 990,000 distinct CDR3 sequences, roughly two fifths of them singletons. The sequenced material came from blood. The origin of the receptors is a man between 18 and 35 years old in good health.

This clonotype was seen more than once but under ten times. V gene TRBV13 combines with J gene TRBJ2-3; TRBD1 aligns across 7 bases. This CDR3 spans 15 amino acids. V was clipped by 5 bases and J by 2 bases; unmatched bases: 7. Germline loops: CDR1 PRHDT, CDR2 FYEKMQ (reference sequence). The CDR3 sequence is CASSPTEGATDTQYF. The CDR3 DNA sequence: TGTGCCAGCAGCCCAACAGAGGGGGCCACAGATACGCAGTATTTT.

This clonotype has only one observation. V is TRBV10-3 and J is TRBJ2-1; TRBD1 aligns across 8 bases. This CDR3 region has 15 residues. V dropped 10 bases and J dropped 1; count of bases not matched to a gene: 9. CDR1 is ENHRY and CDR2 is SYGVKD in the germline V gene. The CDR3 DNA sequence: TGTGCCACCATGACCCGGACAGGGTCCTACAATGAGCAGTTCTTC. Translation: CATMTRTGSYNEQFF.

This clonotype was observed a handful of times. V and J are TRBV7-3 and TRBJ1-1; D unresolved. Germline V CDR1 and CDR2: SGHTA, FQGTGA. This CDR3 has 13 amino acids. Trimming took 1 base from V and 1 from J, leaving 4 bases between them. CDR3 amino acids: CASSLIWNTEAFF. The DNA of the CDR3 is TGTGCCAGCAGCTTAATCTGGAACACTGAAGCTTTCTTT.

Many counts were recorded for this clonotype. The CDR3 loop reads CASSLQDYEQYF. The CDR3, as DNA: TGTGCCAGCAGTTTACAAGATTACGAGCAGTACTTC. The rearrangement links TRBV12-3 or TRBV12-4 to TRBJ2-7, with unresolved D. CDR3 length equals 12 residues. With 2 bases removed from V and 4 bases from J, the gap between germline ends came to 6 bases.

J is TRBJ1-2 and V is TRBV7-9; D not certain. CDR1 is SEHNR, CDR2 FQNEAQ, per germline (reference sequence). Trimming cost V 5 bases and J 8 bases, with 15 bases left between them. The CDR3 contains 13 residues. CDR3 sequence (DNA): TGTGCCAGCAGCGGATCAAACGGTGCAGGCTACACCTTC. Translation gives CASSGSNGAGYTF.

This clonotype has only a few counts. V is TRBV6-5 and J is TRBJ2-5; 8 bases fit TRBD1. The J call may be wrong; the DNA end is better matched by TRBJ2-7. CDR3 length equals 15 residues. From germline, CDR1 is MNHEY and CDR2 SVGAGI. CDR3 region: CASSYSTGDLHEQYF. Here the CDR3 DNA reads TGTGCCAGCAGTTACTCGACAGGGGACCTCCACGAGCAGTACTTC.

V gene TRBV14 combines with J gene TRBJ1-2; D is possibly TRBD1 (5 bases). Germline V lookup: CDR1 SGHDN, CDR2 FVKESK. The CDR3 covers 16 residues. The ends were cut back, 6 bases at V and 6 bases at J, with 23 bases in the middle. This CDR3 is CASSRESARVKDGYTF. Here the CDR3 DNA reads TGTGCCAGCAGTCGAGAGTCCGCCAGGGTAAAGGATGGCTACACCTTC. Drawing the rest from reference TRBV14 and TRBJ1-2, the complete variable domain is EAGVTQFPSHSVIEKGQTVTLRCDPISGHDNLYWYRRVMGKEIKFLLHFVKESKQDESGMPNNRFLAERTGGTYSTLKVQPAELEDSGVYFCASSRESARVKDGYTFGSGTRLTVV.

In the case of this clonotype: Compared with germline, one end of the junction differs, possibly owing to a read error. The CDR3 loop reads CASSQLPRTGGNYGCTF. CDR3 in DNA: TGTGCCAGCAGCCAGTTACCTAGGACAGGGGGGAACTATGGCTGCACCTTC. V usage is TRBV3-1 and J usage is TRBJ1-2, with 10 nucleotides matching TRBD1. The CDR3 loop spans 17 amino acids. The germline V gene has CDR1 LGHDT and CDR2 YNNKEL (reference sequence).

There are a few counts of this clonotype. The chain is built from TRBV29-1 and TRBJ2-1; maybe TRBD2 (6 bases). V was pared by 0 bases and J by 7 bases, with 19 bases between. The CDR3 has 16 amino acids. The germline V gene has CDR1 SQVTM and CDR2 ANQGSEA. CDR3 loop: CSVEDHQGLVMNEQFF. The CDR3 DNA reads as TGCAGCGTTGAAGATCATCAGGGACTCGTAATGAATGAGCAGTTCTTC.

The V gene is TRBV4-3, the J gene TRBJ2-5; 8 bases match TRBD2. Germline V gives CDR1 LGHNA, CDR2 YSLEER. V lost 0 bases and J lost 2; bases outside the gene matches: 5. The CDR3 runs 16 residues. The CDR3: CASSQDQLAEQETQYF. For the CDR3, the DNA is TGCGCCAGCAGCCAAGATCAACTAGCGGAGCAAGAGACCCAGTACTTC.

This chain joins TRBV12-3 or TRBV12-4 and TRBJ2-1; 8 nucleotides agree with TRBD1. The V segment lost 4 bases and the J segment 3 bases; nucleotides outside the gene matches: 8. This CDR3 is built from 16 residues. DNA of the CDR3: TGTGCCAGCAGTTCTCAACGGACAGGGAGCTACAATGAGCAGTTCTTC. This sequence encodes CASSSQRTGSYNEQFF.

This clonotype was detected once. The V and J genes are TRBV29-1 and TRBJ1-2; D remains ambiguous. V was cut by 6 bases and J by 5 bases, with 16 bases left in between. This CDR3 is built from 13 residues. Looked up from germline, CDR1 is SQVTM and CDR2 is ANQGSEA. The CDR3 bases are TGCAGCGTGGGAGAGACTTCGGATTATGGCTACACCTTC. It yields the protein CSVGETSDYGYTF.

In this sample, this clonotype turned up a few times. The CDR3 loop reads CASTQGVVETQYF. Written as DNA, the CDR3 is TGTGCCAGCACGCAGGGGGTTGTAGAGACCCAGTACTTC. The chain carries TRBV12-3 or TRBV12-4 and TRBJ2-4; 7 bases align to TRBD1. The J call could be wrong; TRBJ2-5 is a better fit for the DNA end. This CDR3 region has 13 residues.

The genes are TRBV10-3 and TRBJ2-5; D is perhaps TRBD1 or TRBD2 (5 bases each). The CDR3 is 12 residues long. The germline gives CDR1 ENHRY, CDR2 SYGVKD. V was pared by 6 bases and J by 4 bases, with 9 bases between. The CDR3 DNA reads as TGTGCCATCAGGGAGAGGGGAGAGACCCAGTACTTC. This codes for CAIRERGETQYF.

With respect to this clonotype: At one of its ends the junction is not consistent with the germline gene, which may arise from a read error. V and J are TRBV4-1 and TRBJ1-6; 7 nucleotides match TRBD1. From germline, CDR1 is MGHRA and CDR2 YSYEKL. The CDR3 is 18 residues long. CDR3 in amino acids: CVSSQKQQGLGYNSPLHF. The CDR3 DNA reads TGCGTCAGCAGCCAGAAACAACAGGGGCTCGGGTATAATTCACCCCTCCACTTT.

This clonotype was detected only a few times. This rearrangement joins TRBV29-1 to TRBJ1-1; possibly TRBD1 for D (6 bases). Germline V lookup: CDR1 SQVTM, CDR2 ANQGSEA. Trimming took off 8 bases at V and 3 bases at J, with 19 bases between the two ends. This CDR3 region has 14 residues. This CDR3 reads CSILQGGVDTEAFF. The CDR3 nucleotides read TGCAGCATATTACAGGGAGGCGTCGACACTGAAGCTTTCTTT.

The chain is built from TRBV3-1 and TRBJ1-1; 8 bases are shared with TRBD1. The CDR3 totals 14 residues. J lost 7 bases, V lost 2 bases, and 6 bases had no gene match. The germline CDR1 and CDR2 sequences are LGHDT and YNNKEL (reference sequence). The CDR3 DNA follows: TGTGCCAGCAGCCAAAGGGCAGGGGGCGATGAAGCTTTCTTT. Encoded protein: CASSQRAGGDEAFF. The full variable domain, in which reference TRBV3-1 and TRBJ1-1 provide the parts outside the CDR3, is DTAVSQTPKYLVTQMGNDKSIKCEQNLGHDTMYWYKQDSKKFLKIMFSYNNKELIINETVPNRFSPKSPDKAHLNLHINSLELGDSAVYFCASSQRAGGDEAFFGQGTRLTVV.

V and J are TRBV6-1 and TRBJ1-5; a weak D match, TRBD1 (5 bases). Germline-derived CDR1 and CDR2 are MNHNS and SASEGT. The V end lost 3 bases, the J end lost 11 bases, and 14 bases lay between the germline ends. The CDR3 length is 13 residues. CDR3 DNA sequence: TGTGCCAGCAGTGAGGGGACTGAAGGGGCCCAGCATTTT. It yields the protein CASSEGTEGAQHF.

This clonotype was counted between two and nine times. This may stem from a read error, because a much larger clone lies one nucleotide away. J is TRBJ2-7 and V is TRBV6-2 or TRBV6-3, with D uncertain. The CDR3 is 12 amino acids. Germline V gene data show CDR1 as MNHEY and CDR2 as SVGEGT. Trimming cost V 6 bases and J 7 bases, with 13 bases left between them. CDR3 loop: CASSPPLGEQYF. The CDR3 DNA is TGTGCCAGCAGCCCCCCTTTGGGTGAGCAGTACTTC.

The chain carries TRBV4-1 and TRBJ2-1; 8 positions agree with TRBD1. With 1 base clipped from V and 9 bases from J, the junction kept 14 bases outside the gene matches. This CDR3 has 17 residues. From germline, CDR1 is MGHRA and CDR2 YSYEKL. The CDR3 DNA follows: TGCGCCAGCAGCCAAGTGAGGCAGGGGGCTAAATCCACTGAGCAGTTCTTC. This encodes CASSQVRQGAKSTEQFF.

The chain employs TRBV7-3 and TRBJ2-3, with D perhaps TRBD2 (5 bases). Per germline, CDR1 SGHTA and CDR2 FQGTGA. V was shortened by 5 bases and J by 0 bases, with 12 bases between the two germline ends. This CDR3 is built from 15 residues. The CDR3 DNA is TGTGCCAGCAGCCCGCTGAGGACTAGCACAGATACGCAGTATTTT. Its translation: CASSPLRTSTDTQYF.

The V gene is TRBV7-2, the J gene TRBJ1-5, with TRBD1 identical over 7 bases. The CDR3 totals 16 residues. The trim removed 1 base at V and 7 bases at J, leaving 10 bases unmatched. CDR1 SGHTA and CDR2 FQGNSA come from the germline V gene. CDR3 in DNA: TGTGCCAGCAGCTTAGTCAGCAGGGGGGAAAACCAGCCCCAGCATTTT. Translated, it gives CASSLVSRGENQPQHF.

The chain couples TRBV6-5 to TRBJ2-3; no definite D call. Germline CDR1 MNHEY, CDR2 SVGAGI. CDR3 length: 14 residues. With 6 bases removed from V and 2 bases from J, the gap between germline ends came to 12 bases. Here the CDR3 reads CASSRWMNTDTQYF. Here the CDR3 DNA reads TGTGCCAGCAGCCGATGGATGAACACAGATACGCAGTATTTT.

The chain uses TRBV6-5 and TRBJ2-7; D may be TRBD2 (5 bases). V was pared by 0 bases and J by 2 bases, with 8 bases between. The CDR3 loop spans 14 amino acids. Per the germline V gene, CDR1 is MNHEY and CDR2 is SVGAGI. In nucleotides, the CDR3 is TGTGCCAGCAGTTACTCGGGGAGACCCTACGAGCAGTACTTC. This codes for CASSYSGRPYEQYF.

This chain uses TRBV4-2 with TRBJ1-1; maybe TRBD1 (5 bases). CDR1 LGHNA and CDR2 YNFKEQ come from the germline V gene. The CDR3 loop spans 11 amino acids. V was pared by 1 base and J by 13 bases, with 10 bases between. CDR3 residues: CASSQGAGFFF. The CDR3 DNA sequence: TGTGCCAGCAGCCAAGGGGCAGGGTTTTTCTTT.